The present TCR beta chain was sequenced within a study of OX40 agonist ivuxolimab in advanced cancers. The overall study: Ivuxolimab, an antibody that agonizes OX40 (CD134), was administered to the patients. Intravenous ivuxolimab was administered to patients every 2 weeks at 0.01 to 10 mg/kg. Those enrolled were 82.7% male, with a mean age of roughly 62 years and ages from roughly 20 to 85. Partial responses were achieved by three patients, of whom one had hepatocellular carcinoma and two had cutaneous melanoma.

TCRdb keeps only in-frame clones here, not all; method: immunoSEQ multiplex PCR. Among approximately 70,000 clones listed, 85% were seen once. The J segment lost 6 bases and the V segment lost 6 bases, leaving 7 bases of the junction unmatched. Germline-derived CDR1 and CDR2 are MNHNS and SASEGT. The CDR3 totals 13 residues. This specimen was CD4+ or CD8+ T cells sorted from blood, taken in a trial of the OX40 agonist ivuxolimab. This TCR derives from an adult with an advanced solid tumor such as melanoma, head and neck, liver or kidney cancer. This chain links TRBV6-1 with TRBJ1-2, with 7 bases that match TRBD1. CDR3 coding DNA: TGTGCCAGCAGGGACAGGCCCTGGGATGGCTACACCTTC. This translates into CASRDRPWDGYTF.